Following are 5 T cell receptor beta chains from one sample sequenced in a study of blood T cells in healthy people across ages. Through a sample-barcoded 5' primer and a J-beta primer mix, a second PCR was run for roughly 6 to 12 cycles. TCRdb redid the calling of the 5' RACE reads with MiXCR, one entry per CDR3 protein. Here the sample spans roughly 1,500,000 distinct CDR3 sequences, almost 35% being singletons. Sequenced: blood. Source of these receptors: a woman in her thirties in good health.

For the CDR3, the DNA is TGTGCCAGCAGTTTAGGCGGGGTCGTTTACGAGCAGTACTTC. This sequence encodes CASSLGGVVYEQYF. The chain combines TRBV27 with TRBJ2-7; possibly TRBD2 for D (6 bases). Germline lookup yields CDR1 MNHEY and CDR2 SMNVEV (reference sequence). Trimming took 2 bases from V and 4 from J, leaving 12 bases between them. This CDR3 has 14 residues.

The V and J genes are TRBV4-1 and TRBJ2-2; 7 nucleotides align to TRBD2. Germline assignment: CDR1 MGHRA and CDR2 YSYEKL. CDR3 length: 18 amino acids. V shed 0 bases and J 6 bases; nucleotides not matched to a gene: 13. In DNA, the CDR3 is TGCGCCAGCAGCCAAGAAGGATGGGGCGGGAGTGATCCCGGGGAGCTGTTTTTT. It specifies CASSQEGWGGSDPGELFF.

The chain uses TRBV7-2 and TRBJ1-1; 8 positions agree with TRBD1. Germline V gives CDR1 SGHTA, CDR2 FQGNSA. This CDR3 has 14 residues. J was trimmed by 0 bases and V by 7 bases; bases with no gene match: 4. The CDR3 here is CASKPGGMNTEAFF. CDR3 DNA: TGTGCCAGCAAACCAGGGGGCATGAACACTGAAGCTTTCTTT.

With regard to this clonotype: Germline is not matched at one junction end, which may reflect a read error. The chain employs TRBV20-1 and TRBJ2-1, with 8 positions matching TRBD2. From germline, CDR1 is DFQATT and CDR2 SNEGSKA (reference sequence). The CDR3 contains 15 residues. CDR3 DNA sequence: TGCAGTGCTAGAGGCCCCGGGACTAGGAGGGATGAGCAGTTCTTT. It specifies CSARGPGTRRDEQFF.

The rearrangement joins TRBV3-1 to TRBJ1-5; D call uncertain. The germline V gene has CDR1 LGHDT and CDR2 YNNKEL (reference sequence). CDR3 length: 15 residues. V lost 0 bases and J lost 5, with 11 bases in between. The CDR3, as DNA: TGTGCCAGCAGCCAAGATTTGGGGTCTCATCAGCCCCAGCATTTT. Protein product: CASSQDLGSHQPQHF.